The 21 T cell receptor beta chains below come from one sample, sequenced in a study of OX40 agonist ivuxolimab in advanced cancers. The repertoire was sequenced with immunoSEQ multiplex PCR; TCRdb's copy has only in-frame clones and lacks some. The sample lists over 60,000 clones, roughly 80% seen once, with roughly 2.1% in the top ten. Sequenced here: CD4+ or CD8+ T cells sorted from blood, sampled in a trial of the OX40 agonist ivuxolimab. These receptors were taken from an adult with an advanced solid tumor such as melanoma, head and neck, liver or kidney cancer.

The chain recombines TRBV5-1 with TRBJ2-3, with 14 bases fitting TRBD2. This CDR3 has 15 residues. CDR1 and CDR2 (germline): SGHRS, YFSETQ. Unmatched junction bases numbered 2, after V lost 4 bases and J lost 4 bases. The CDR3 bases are TGCGCCAGCAGCACGGGACTAGCGGGGGCAGATACGCAGTATTTT. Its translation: CASSTGLAGADTQYF.

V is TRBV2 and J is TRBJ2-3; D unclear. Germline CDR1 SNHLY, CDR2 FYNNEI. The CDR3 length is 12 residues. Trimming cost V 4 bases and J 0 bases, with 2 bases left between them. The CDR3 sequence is CASSGSTDTQYF. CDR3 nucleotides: TGTGCCAGCAGTGGCAGCACAGATACGCAGTATTTT.

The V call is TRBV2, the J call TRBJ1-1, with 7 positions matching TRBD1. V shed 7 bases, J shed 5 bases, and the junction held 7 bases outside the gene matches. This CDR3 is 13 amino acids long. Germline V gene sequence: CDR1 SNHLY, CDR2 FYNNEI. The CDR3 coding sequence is TGTGCCAGCACGAGGGGGCGCGGGACTGAAGCTTTCTTT. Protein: CASTRGRGTEAFF.

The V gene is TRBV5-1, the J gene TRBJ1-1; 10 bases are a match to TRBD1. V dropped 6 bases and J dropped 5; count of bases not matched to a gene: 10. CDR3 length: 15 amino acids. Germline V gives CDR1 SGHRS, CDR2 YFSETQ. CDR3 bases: TGCGCCAGCACCTCCCGGGACAGGGGAGGGACTGAAGCTTTCTTT. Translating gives CASTSRDRGGTEAFF.

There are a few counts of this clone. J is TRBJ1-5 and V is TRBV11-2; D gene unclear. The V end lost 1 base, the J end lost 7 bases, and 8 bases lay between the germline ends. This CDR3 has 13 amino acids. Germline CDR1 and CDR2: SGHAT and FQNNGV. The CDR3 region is CASSLVPEQPQHF. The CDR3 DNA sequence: TGTGCCAGCAGCTTAGTCCCCGAACAGCCCCAGCATTTT.

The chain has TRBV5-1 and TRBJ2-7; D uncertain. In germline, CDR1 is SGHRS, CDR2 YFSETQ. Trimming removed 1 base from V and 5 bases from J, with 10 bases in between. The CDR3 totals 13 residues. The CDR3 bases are TGCGCCAGCAGCTTGCTAGGGCGAGACGAGCAGTACTTC. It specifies CASSLLGRDEQYF.

The CDR3 coding sequence is TGTGCCAGCAGCTTAGGCAGGGGACTTAGCCAAGAGACCCAGTACTTC. Encoded protein: CASSLGRGLSQETQYF. The V call is TRBV7-3, the J call TRBJ2-5, with D possibly being TRBD1 or TRBD2 (6 bases each). This CDR3 has 16 residues. Germline loops: CDR1 SGHTA, CDR2 FQGTGA. The germline V and J ends were trimmed by 2 bases and 1 base, with 14 bases remaining between them.

CDR3 sequence reads: CASSQGDSTNEKLFF. CDR3 DNA: TGTGCCAGCAGTCAGGGGGATTCAACTAATGAAAAACTGTTTTTT. The chain joins TRBV2 to TRBJ1-4; 7 bases align to TRBD1. From germline, CDR1 is SNHLY and CDR2 FYNNEI. This CDR3 is built from 15 residues. The V gene end was trimmed by 5 bases and the J gene end by 0 bases; junction bases not matched to a gene: 3.

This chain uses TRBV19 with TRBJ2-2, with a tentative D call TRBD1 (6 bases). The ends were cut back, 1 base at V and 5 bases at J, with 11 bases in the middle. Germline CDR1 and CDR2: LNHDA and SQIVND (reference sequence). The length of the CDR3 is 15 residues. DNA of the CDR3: TGTGCCAGTAGTATAGGGCAGGGGTTAACCGGGGAGCTGTTTTTT. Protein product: CASSIGQGLTGELFF.

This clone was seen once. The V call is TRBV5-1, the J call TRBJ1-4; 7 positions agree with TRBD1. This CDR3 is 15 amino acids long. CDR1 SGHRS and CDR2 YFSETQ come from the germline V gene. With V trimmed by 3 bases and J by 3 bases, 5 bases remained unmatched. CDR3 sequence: CASSSQGGPNEKLFF. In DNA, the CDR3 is TGCGCCAGCAGCTCCCAGGGGGGACCTAATGAAAAACTGTTTTTT.

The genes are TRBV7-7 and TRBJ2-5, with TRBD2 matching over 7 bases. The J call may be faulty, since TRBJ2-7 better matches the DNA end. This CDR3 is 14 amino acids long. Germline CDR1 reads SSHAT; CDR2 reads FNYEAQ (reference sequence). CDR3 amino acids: CASSPGGRTYEQYF. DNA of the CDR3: TGTGCCAGCAGCCCGGGGGGTCGAACCTACGAGCAGTACTTC.

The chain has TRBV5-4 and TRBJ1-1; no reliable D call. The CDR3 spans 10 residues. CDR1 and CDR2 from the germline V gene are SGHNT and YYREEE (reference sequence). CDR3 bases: TGTGCGGTTGGGCAAATCGAAGCTTTCTTT. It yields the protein CAVGQIEAFF.

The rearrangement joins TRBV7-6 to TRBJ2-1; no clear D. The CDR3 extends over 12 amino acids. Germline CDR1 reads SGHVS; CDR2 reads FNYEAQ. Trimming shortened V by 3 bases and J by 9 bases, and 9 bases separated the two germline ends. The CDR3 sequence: CASSFPHSEQFF. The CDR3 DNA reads TGTGCCAGCAGCTTCCCCCACAGTGAGCAGTTCTTC.

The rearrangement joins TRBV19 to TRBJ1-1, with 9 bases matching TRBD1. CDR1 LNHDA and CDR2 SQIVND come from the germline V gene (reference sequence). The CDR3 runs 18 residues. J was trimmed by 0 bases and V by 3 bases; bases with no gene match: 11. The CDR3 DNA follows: TGTGCCAGTAGTATCTTACAGGGGGCCTACCTTATGAACACTGAAGCTTTCTTT. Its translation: CASSILQGAYLMNTEAFF. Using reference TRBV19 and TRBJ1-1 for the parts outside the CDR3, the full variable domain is DGGITQSPKYLFRKEGQNVTLSCEQNLNHDAMYWYRQDPGQGLRLIYYSQIVNDFQKGDIAEGYSVSREKKESFPLTVTSAQKNPTAFYLCASSILQGAYLMNTEAFFGQGTRLTVV.

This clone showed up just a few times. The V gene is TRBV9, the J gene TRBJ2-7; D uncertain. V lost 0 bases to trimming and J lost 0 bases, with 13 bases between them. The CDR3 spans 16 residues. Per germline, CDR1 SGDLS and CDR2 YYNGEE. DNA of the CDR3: TGTGCCAGCAGCGTAGGGATCGCTCCTGACTCCTACGAGCAGTACTTC. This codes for CASSVGIAPDSYEQYF.

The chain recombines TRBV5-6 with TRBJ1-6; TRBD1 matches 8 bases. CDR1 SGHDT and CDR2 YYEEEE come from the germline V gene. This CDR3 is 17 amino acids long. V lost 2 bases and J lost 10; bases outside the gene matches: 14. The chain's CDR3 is CASSFQRTGPRGSPLHF. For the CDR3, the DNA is TGTGCCAGCAGCTTTCAACGGACAGGGCCGAGGGGGTCACCCCTCCACTTT.

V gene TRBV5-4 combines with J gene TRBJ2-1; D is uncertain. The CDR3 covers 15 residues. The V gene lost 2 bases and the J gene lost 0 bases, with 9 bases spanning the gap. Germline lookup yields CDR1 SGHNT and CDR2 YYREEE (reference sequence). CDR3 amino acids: CASSFGDPSYNEQFF. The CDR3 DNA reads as TGTGCCAGCAGCTTCGGAGACCCCTCCTACAATGAGCAGTTCTTC.

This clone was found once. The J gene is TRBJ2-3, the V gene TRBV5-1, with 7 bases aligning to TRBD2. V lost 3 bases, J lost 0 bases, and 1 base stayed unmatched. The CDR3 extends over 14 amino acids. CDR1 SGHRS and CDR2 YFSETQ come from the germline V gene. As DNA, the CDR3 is TGCGCCAGCAGCTCTAGCGGTAGCACAGATACGCAGTATTTT. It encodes CASSSSGSTDTQYF.

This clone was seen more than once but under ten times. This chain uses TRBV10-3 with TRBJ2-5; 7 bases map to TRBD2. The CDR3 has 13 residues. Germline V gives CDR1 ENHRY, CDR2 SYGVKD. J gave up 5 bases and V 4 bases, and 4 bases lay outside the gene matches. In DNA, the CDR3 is TGTGCCATCAGTGCTGGGGGGGGTGAGACCCAGTACTTC. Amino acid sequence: CAISAGGGETQYF.

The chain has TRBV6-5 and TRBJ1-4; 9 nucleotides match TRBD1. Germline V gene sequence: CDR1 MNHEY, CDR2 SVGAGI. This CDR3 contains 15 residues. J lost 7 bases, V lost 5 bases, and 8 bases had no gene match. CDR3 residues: CASSPPGQGFEKLFF. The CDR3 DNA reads TGTGCCAGCAGTCCCCCGGGACAGGGATTTGAAAAACTGTTTTTT.

The DNA for the CDR3 is TGTGCCAGCTCACCCGGGACACAAGATGAGCAGTTCTTC. Translated: CASSPGTQDEQFF. The chain carries TRBV18 and TRBJ2-1; possibly TRBD1 for D (6 bases). Germline assignment: CDR1 KGHSH and CDR2 LQKENI. The CDR3 runs 13 residues. V lost 3 bases, J lost 8 bases, and 11 bases lay in between.